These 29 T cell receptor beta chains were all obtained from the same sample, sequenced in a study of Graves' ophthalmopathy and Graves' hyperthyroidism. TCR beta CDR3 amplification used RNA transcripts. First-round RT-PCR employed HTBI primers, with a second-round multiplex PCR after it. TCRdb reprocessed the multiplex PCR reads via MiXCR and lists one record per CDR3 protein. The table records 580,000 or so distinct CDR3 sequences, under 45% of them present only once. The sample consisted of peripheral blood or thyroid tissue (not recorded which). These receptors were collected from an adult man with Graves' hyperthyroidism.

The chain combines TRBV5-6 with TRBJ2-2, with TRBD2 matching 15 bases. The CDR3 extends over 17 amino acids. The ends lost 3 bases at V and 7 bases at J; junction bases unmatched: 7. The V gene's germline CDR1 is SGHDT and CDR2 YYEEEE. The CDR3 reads CASSSGLAGGPIGELFF. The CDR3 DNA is TGTGCCAGCAGCTCCGGACTAGCGGGAGGGCCGATCGGGGAGCTGTTTTTT.

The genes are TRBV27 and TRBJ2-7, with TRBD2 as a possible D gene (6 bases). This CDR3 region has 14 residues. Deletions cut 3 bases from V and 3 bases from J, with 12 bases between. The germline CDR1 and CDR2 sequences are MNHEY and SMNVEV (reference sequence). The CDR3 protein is CASSFSGHLYEQYF. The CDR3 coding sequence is TGTGCCAGCAGTTTTAGCGGACACCTCTACGAGCAGTACTTC.

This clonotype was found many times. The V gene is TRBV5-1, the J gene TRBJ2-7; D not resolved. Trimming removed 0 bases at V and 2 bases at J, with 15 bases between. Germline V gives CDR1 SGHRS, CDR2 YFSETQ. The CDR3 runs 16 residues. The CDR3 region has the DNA TGCGCCAGCAGCTTGGAGATACGCCGGTATACCTACGAGCAGTACTTC. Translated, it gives CASSLEIRRYTYEQYF. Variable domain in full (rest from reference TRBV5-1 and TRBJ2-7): KAGVTQTPRYLIKTRGQQVTLSCSPISGHRSVSWYQQTPGQGLQFLFEYFSETQRNKGNFPGRFSGRQFSNSRSEMNVSTLELGDSALYLCASSLEIRRYTYEQYFGPGTRLTVT.

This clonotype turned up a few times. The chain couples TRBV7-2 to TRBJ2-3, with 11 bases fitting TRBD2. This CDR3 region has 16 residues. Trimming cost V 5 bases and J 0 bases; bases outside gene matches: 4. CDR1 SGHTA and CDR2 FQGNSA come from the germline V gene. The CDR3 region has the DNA TGTGCCAGCAGCCTACTAGCGGGAGAAAGCACAGATACGCAGTATTTT. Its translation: CASSLLAGESTDTQYF.

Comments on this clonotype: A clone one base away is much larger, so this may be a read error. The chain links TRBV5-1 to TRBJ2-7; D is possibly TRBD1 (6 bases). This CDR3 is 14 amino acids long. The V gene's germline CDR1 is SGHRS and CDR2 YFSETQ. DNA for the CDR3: TGTGCCAGCGCAGAGGAGGACAGCTCCTACGAGCAGAACTTC. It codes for CASAEEDSSYEQNF.

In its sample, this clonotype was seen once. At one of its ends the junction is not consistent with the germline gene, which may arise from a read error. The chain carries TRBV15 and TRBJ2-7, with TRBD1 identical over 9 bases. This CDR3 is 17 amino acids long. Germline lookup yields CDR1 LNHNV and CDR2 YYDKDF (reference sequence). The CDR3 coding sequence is TGTGCCACCAGCAGCTTGGGGCCGGACAGGGGCTCCTACGACCAGTACTTC. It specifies CATSSLGPDRGSYDQYF.

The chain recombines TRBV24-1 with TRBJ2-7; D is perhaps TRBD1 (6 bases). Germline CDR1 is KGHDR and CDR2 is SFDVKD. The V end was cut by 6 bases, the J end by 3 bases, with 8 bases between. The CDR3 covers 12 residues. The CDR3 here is CATSSGVYEQYF. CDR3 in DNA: TGTGCCACCAGTTCAGGGGTCTACGAGCAGTACTTC.

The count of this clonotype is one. CDR3 sequence reads: CASSSLAGGPLEQYF. The CDR3 DNA is TGTGCCAGCAGCTCACTAGCGGGGGGTCCCTTAGAGCAGTACTTC. The chain joins TRBV7-8 to TRBJ2-7, with 12 bases identical to TRBD2. J was trimmed by 7 bases and V by 4 bases; bases with no gene match: 8. This CDR3 is 15 amino acids long. CDR1 and CDR2 (germline): SGHVS, FQNEAQ.

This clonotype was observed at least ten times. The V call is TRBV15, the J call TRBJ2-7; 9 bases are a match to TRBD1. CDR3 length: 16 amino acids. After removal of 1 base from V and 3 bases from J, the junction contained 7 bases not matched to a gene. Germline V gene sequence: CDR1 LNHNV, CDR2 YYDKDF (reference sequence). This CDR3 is CATSRAQGTGSYEQYF. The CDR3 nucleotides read TGTGCCACCAGCAGAGCGCAGGGGACAGGGAGCTACGAGCAGTACTTC.

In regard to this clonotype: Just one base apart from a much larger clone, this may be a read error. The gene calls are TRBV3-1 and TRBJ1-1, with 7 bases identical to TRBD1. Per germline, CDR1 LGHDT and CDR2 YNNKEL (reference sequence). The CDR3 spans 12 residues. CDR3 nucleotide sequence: TGTGTCAGCAGTTTGCAGGGGGATGAAGCTTTCTTT. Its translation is CVSSLQGDEAFF.

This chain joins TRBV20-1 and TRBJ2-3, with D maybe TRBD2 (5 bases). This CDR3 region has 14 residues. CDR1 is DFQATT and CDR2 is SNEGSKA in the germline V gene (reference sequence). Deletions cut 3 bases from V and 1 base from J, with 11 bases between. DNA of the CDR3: TGCAGTGCTAGGAGCGGATCCCGCACAGATACGCAGTATTTT. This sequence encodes CSARSGSRTDTQYF.

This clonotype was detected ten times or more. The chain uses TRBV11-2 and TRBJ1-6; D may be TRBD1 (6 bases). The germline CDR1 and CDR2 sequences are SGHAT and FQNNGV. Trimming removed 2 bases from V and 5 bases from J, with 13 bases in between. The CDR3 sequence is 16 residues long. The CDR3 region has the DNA TGTGCCAGCAGCTTACTGTCGGCAGGGGATAATTCACCCCTCCACTTT. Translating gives CASSLLSAGDNSPLHF.

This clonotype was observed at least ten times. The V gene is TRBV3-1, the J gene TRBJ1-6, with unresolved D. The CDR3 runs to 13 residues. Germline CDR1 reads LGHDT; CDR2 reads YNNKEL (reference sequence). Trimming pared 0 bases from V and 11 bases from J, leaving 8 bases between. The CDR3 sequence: CASSQDFSPPLHF. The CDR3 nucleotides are TGTGCCAGCAGCCAAGACTTTTCTCCACCCCTCCACTTT.

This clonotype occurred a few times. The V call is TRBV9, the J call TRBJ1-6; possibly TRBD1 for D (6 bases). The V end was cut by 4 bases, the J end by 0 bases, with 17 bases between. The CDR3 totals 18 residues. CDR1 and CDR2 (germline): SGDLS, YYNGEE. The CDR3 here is CASSLIRRGSSYNSPLHF. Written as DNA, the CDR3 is TGTGCCAGCAGCTTAATAAGGAGGGGGAGCTCCTATAATTCACCCCTCCACTTT.

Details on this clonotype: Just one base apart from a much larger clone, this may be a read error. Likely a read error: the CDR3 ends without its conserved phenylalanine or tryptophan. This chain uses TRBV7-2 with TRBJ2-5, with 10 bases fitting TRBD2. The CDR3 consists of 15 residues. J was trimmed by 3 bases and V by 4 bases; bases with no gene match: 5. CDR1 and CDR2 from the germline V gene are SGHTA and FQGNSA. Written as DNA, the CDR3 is TGTGCCAGCAGCTCTAGCGGGAGAAGGGAAGAGACCCAGTACCTC. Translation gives CASSSSGRREETQYL.

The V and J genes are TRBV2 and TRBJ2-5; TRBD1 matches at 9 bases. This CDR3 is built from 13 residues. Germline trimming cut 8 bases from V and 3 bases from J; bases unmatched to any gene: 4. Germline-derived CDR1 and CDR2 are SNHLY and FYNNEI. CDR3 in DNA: TGTGCCAGCGTCCGGACAGGGGAAGAGACCCAGTACTTC. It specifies CASVRTGEETQYF.

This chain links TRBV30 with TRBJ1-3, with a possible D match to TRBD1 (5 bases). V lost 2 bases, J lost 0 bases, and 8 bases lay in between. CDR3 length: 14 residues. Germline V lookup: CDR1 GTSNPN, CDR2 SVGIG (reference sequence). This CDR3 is CAWSPGPSGNTIYF. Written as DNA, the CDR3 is TGTGCCTGGAGTCCGGGACCCTCTGGAAACACCATATATTTT.

The chain's CDR3 is CAPRGGDNEKLFF. The CDR3, as DNA: TGTGCCCCAAGAGGGGGAGACAATGAAAAACTGTTTTTT. The V gene is TRBV10-3, the J gene TRBJ1-4, with D perhaps matching TRBD1 (6 bases). CDR3 length: 13 amino acids. Germline V lookup: CDR1 ENHRY, CDR2 SYGVKD. V dropped 11 bases and J dropped 5 bases, with 15 bases sitting between them.

The chain's CDR3 is CASSQMNRPLYGYTF. CDR3 in DNA: TGTGCCAGCAGCCAAATGAACAGACCGCTTTATGGCTACACCTTC. The chain uses TRBV3-1 and TRBJ1-2; D remains unclear. Germline-derived CDR1 and CDR2 are LGHDT and YNNKEL (reference sequence). V lost 2 bases, J lost 5 bases, and 15 bases lay in between. This CDR3 comprises 15 residues.

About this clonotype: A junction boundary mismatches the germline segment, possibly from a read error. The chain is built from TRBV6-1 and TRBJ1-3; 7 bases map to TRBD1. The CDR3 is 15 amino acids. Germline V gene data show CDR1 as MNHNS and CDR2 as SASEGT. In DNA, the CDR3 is TGTGCCAGCAGTTACTCCGGACAGGCTGGAAACACCACATATTTT. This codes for CASSYSGQAGNTTYF.

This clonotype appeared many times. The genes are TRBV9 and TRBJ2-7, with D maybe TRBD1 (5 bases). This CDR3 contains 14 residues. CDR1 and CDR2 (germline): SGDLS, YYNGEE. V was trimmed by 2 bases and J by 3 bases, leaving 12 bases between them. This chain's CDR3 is CASSVGLPDYEQYF. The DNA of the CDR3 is TGTGCCAGCAGCGTGGGGCTACCTGACTACGAGCAGTACTTC.

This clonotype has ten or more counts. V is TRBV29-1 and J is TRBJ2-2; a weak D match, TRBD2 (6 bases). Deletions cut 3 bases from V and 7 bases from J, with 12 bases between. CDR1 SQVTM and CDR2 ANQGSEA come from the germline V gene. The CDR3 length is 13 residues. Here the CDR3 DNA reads TGCAGCGTTGAGTGGGGGGTCGGCGGGGAGCTGTTTTTT. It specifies CSVEWGVGGELFF.

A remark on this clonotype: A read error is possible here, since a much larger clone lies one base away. The CDR3 region is CASSLVIGANAGELFF. The CDR3 nucleotides are TGCGCCAGCAGCTTGGTTATAGGGGCGAACGCCGGGGAGCTGTTTTTT. The chain is built from TRBV5-1 and TRBJ2-2, with TRBD1 as a possible D gene (5 bases). Germline-derived CDR1 and CDR2 are SGHRS and YFSETQ. This CDR3 contains 16 residues.

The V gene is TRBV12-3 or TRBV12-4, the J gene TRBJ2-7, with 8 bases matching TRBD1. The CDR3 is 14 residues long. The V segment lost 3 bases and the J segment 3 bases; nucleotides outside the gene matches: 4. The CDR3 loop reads CASSLTGAVYEQYF. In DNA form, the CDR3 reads TGTGCCAGCAGTTTGACAGGGGCGGTCTACGAGCAGTACTTC.

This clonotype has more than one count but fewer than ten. For the CDR3, the DNA is TGTGCCAGCAGCTTGAAAAGACAGGGACCTAATGAAAAACTGTTTTTT. It encodes CASSLKRQGPNEKLFF. The V gene is TRBV7-2, the J gene TRBJ1-4; 7 bases align to TRBD1. Looked up from germline, CDR1 is SGHTA and CDR2 is FQGNSA. The CDR3 spans 16 residues. Germline trimming cut 3 bases from V and 3 bases from J; bases unmatched to any gene: 7.

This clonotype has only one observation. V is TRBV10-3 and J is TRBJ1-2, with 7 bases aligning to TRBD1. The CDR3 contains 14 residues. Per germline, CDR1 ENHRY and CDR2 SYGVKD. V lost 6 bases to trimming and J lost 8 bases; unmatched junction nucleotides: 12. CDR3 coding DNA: TGTGCCATCAGCGGCGGACAGGTTCTAGGGGGCTACACCTTC. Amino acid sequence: CAISGGQVLGGYTF.

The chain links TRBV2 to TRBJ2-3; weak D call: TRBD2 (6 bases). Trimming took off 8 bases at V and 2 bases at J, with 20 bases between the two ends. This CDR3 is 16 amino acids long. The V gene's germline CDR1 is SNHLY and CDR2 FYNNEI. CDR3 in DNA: TGTGCCAGCGGAGGGATAGCGGTATGGGACACAGATACGCAGTATTTT. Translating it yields CASGGIAVWDTDTQYF.

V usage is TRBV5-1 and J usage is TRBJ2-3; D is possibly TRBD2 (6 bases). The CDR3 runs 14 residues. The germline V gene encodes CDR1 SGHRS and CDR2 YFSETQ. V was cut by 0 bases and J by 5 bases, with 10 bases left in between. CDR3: CASSLGGVGDTQYF. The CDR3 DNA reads TGCGCCAGCAGCTTGGGGGGGGTCGGAGATACGCAGTATTTT.

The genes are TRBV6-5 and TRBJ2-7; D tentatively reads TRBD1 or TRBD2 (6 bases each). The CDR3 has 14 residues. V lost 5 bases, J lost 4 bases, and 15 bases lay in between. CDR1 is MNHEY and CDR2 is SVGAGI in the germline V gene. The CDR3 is CASSPGAGRYEQYF. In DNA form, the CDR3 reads TGTGCCAGCAGTCCGGGGGCAGGGAGATACGAGCAGTACTTC.